The rows below give T cell receptor beta chains drawn from one sample of a study of cytomegalovirus exposure and HLA in healthy donors. Data came from immunoSEQ multiplex PCR; TCRdb stores just in-frame clones and leaves some out. The sample shows fewer than 100,000 clones, just over 90% of them seen only once. Sequenced sample: PBMCs. The receptors come from a man aged 25-45 years in good health and CMV-seronegative. Both conserved end residues are part of each CDR3. Where a row states a size, it is once, few, many or the class of an expanded clone; other rows omit it.

V | size | CDR3
TRBV5-1 | . | CASSLLATNTGELFF
TRBV5-1 | . | CASSLTGTGLSDTEAFF
TRBV28 | . | CASSLPLSATNEKLFF
TRBV29-1 | . | CSVNTPPDTQYF
TRBV11-3 | . | CASSLSGINTGELFF
TRBV18 | . | CASSPGQTYNSPLHF
TRBV5-4 | once | CASSLISLSTDTQYF
TRBV15 | . | CATSSLISPLHF
TRBV10-1 | . | CASSGIPGEDTQYF
TRBV7-8 | . | CGVGRGATTGELFF
TRBV7-9 | . | CASSLGGTDGELFF
TRBV27 | . | CASSLAGGGGSYEQYF
TRBV6-5 | many | CASSYLGQGYEQYF
TRBV5-1 | . | CASSSAQGDEQFF
TRBV6-6 | once | CASSYKRGGSYNEQFF
TRBV2 | few | CASSPDRGPLGETQYF
TRBV6-1 | once | CASGPSPAAGNTIYF
TRBV6-1 | . | CASSATGWNTEAFF
TRBV5-1 | . | CASSPERTSADNEQFF
TRBV4-1 | . | CASSQGALSNQPQHF